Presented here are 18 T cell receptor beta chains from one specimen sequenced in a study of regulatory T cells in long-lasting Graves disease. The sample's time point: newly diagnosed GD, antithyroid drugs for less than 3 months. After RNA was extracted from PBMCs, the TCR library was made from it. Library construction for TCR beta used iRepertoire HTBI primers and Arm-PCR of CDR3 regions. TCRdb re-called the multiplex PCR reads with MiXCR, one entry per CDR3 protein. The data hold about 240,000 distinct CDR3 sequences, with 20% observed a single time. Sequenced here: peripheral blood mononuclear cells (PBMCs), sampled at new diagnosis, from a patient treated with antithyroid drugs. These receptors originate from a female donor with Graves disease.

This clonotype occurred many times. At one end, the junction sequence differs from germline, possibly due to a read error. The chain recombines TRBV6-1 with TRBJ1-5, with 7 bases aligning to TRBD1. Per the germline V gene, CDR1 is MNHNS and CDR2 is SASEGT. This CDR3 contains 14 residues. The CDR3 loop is CANSRDRPNQPQHF. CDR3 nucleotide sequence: TGTGCCAACAGTCGGGACAGACCGAATCAGCCCCAGCATTTT.

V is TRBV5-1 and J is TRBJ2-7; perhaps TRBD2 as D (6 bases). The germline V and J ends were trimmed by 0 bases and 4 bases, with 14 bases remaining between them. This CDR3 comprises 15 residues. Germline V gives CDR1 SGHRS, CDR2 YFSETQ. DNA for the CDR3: TGCGCCAGCAGCTTGGAGGCATCTGGGGGGTACGAGCAGTACTTC. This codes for CASSLEASGGYEQYF.

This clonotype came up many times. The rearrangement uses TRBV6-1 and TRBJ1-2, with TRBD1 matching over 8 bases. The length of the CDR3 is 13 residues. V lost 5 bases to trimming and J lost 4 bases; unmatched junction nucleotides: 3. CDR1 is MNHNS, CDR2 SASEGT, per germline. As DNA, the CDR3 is TGTGCCAGCAGTCAACAGGGGGTCTATGGCTACACCTTC. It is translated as CASSQQGVYGYTF.

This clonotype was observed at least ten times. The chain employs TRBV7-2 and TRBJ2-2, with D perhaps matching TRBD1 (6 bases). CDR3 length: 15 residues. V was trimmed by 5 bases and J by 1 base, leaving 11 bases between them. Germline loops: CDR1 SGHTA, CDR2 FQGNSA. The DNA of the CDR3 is TGTGCCAGCAGCCAACAGGGCCTGAACACCGGGGAGCTGTTTTTT. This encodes CASSQQGLNTGELFF.

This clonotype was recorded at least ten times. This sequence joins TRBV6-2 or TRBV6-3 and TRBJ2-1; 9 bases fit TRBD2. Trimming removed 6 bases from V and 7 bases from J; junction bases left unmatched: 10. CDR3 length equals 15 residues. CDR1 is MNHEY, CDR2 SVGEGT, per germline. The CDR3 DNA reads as TGTGCCAGCAGCAGGGCGGGGGGGCCGAGGAATGAGCAGTTCTTC. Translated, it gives CASSRAGGPRNEQFF.

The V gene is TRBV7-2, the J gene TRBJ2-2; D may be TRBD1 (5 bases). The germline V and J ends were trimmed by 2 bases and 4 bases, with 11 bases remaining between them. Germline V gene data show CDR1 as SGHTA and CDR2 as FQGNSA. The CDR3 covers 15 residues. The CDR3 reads CASSLMGRATGELFF. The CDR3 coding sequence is TGTGCCAGCAGCTTAATGGGCAGGGCCACCGGGGAGCTGTTTTTT.

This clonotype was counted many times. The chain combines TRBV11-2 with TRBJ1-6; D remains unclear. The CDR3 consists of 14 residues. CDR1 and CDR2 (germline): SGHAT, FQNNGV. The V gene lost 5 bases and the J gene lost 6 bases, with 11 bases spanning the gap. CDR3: CASSPRGGNSPLHF. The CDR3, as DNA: TGTGCCAGCAGCCCCAGAGGTGGTAATTCACCCCTCCACTTT.

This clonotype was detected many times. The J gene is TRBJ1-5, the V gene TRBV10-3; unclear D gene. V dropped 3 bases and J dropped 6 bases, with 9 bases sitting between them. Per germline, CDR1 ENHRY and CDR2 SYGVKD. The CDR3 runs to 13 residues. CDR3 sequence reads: CAISDRLGQPQHF. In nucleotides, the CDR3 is TGTGCCATCAGTGACAGGTTGGGTCAGCCCCAGCATTTT.

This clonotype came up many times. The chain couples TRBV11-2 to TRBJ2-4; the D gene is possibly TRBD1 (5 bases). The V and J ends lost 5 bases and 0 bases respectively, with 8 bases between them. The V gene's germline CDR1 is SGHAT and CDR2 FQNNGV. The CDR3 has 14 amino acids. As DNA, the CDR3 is TGTGCCAGCAGCCCCAGGGCAGCCAAAAACATTCAGTACTTC. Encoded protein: CASSPRAAKNIQYF. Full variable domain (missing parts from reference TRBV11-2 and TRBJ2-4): EAGVAQSPRYKIIEKRQSVAFWCNPISGHATLYWYQQILGQGPKLLIQFQNNGVVDDSQLPKDRFSAERLKGVDSTLKIQPAKLEDSAVYLCASSPRAAKNIQYFGAGTRLSVL.

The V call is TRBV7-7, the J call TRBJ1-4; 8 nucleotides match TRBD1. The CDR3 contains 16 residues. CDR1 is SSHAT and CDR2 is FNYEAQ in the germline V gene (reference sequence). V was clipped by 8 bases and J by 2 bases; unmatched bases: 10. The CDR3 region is CASRGRGRGTNEKLFF. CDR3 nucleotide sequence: TGTGCCAGCCGGGGCAGGGGGCGAGGGACTAATGAAAAACTGTTTTTT.

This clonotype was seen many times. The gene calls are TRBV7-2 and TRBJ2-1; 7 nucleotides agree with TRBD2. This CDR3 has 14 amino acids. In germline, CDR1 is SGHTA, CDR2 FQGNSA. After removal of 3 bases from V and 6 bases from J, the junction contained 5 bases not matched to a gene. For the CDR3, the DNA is TGTGCCAGCAGCTTTATGGCTAGCGGCAATGAGCAGTTCTTC. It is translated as CASSFMASGNEQFF. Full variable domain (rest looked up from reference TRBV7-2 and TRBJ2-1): GAGVSQSPSNKVTEKGKDVELRCDPISGHTALYWYRQSLGQGLEFLIYFQGNSAPDKSGLPSDRFSAERTGGSVSTLTIQRTQQEDSAVYLCASSFMASGNEQFFGPGTRLTVL.

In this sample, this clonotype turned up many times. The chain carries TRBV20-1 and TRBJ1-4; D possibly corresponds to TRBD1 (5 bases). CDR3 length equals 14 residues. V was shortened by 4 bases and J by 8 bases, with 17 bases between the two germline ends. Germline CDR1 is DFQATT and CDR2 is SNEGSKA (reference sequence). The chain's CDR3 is CSAIFLAGPEKLFF. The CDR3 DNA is TGCAGTGCTATTTTCTTGGCAGGGCCCGAAAAACTGTTTTTT.

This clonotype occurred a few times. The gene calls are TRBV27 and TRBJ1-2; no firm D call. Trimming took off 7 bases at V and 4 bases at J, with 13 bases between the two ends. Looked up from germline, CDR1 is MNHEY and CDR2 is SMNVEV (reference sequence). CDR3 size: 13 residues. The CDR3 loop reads CASTLPPRYGYTF. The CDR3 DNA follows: TGTGCCAGCACCCTCCCCCCCCGCTATGGCTACACCTTC.

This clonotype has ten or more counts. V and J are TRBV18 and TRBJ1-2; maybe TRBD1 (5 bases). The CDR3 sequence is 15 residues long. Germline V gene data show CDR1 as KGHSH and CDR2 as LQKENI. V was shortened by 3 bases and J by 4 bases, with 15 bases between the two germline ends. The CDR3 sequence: CASSPAAGVGYGYTF. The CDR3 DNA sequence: TGTGCCAGCTCACCCGCCGCGGGGGTAGGCTATGGCTACACCTTC.

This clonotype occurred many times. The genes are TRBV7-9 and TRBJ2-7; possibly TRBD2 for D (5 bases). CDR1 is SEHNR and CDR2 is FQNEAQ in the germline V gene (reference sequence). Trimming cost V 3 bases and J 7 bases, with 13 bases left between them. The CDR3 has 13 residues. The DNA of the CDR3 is TGTGCCAGCAGCTTGAGGGATTTGGGAGAGCAGTACTTC. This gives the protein CASSLRDLGEQYF. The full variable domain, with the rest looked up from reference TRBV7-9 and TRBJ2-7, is DTGVSQNPRHKITKRGQNVTFRCDPISEHNRLYWYRQTLGQGPEFLTYFQNEAQLEKSRLLSDRFSAERPKGSFSTLEIQRTEQGDSAMYLCASSLRDLGEQYFGPGTRLTVT.

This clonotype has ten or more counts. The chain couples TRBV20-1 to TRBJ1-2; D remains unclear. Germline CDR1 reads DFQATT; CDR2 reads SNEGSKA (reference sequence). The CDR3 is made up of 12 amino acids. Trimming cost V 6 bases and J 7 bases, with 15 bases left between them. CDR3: CSASLGLFGYTF. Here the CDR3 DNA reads TGCAGTGCCTCCCTGGGTTTATTTGGCTACACCTTC.

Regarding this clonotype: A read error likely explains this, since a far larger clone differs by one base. In DNA, the CDR3 is TGCAGTGCTTCTAATGGGCTAGACAGCTCCTACGAGCAGTTCTTC. This encodes CSASNGLDSSYEQFF. The rearrangement links TRBV20-1 to TRBJ2-1; D perhaps matches TRBD1 (5 bases). With 5 bases removed from V and 10 bases from J, the gap between germline ends came to 24 bases. The CDR3 contains 15 residues. CDR1 and CDR2 from the germline V gene are DFQATT and SNEGSKA (reference sequence).

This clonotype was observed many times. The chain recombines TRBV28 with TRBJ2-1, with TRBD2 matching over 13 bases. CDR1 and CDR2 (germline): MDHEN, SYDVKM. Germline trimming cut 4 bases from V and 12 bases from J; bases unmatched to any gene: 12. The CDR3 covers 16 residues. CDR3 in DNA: TGTGCCAGCAGTTCAACCGGGACTAGCGGGAAGGGGAGGCAGTTCTTC. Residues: CASSSTGTSGKGRQFF.